The 21 T cell receptor beta chains in this list originate from one sample, sequenced in a study of CD8+CD57+ T cells in acquired aplastic anemia (dated by TCRdb to the late 2010s). Sequencing used an Illumina HiSeq 2000. Profiling of TCR beta VDJ combinations and CDR3 sequences used genomic DNA as the template. The raw public reads went through TCRdb reprocessing: fastp at Q25, MiXCR clone calling, in-frame beta chains kept. A single entry per CDR3 protein holds the most common genes and DNA from its merged rows. Here the sample has some 82,000 distinct CDR3 sequences; 40% to 50% occur a single time. About 66% of the sample is in the top ten clones. Sequencing was carried out using sorted CD4+, CD8+, or CD8+CD57+ T cells (not recorded which) from PBMCs. Source of these receptors: a human donor in good health, serving as a control.

Details on this clonotype: Given a much more abundant clone one base away, this may be a read error. This CDR3 is missing its conserved last phenylalanine or tryptophan, likely due to a read error. The chain recombines TRBV24-1 with TRBJ1-1; 10 positions match TRBD1. Trimming removed 4 bases from V and 11 bases from J; junction bases left unmatched: 9. CDR3 length: 14 residues. Germline V CDR1 and CDR2: KGHDR, SFDVKD. This chain's CDR3 is CATSDLRDRGRAFS. CDR3 in DNA: TGTGCCACCAGTGACCTCCGGGACAGGGGCCGTGCTTTCTCT.

This chain links TRBV20-1 with TRBJ1-6; the D is unclear. Germline loops: CDR1 DFQATT, CDR2 SNEGSKA (reference sequence). The CDR3 covers 15 residues. Trimming left V 6 bases short and J 0 bases short, with 12 bases between. CDR3 sequence reads: CSAPVLSSYNSPLHF. CDR3 coding DNA: TGCAGTGCGCCAGTGTTGAGCTCCTATAATTCACCCCTCCACTTT.

Points on this clonotype: The junction shows a germline mismatch at one end, possibly a read error. The chain is built from TRBV25-1 and TRBJ1-2, with TRBD1 matching 7 bases. The CDR3 consists of 16 residues. Germline-derived CDR1 and CDR2 are MGHDK and SYGVNS. The CDR3 loop is CASSAPGTDANYGYAF. The CDR3 DNA sequence: TGTGCCAGCAGTGCCCCTGGGACAGACGCTAACTATGGCTACGCCTTC.

This clonotype was detected many times. V usage is TRBV20-1 and J usage is TRBJ1-3; no reliable D call. Per the germline V gene, CDR1 is DFQATT and CDR2 is SNEGSKA (reference sequence). The CDR3 totals 18 residues. V gave up 2 bases and J gave up 4 bases, with 24 bases separating them. CDR3 coding DNA: TGCAGTGCTAGACCTAACTCCATGGGCCCGTCCACCGGAAACACCATATATTTT. It is translated as CSARPNSMGPSTGNTIYF.

Many counts were recorded for this clonotype. The rearrangement joins TRBV6-1 to TRBJ1-2; no definite D call. The CDR3 covers 15 residues. Trimming shortened V by 5 bases and J by 3 bases, and 16 bases separated the two germline ends. Germline V gene sequence: CDR1 MNHNS, CDR2 SASEGT. Here the CDR3 reads CASSPTGPGDYGYTF. The CDR3 DNA is TGTGCCAGCAGTCCTACCGGGCCGGGAGACTATGGCTACACCTTC.

This clonotype was seen once. V is TRBV15 and J is TRBJ2-7; 9 bases map to TRBD2. CDR3 length equals 14 residues. Trimming at V came to 1 base and at J to 4 bases, leaving 2 bases not matched to a gene. Germline V gene data show CDR1 as LNHNV and CDR2 as YYDKDF (reference sequence). The CDR3 protein is CATSRVAGVYEQYF. The DNA for the CDR3 is TGTGCCACCAGCAGAGTAGCGGGAGTTTACGAGCAGTACTTC.

In this sample, this clonotype turned up once. One end of the junction fails to match germline, which may point to a read error. The V and J genes are TRBV25-1 and TRBJ2-3; D call uncertain. This CDR3 has 9 residues. Germline CDR1 and CDR2: MGHDK and SYGVNS. In DNA form, the CDR3 reads TGTGACAGCACAGATACGCAGTATTTT. Translation gives CDSTDTQYF.

The genes are TRBV24-1 and TRBJ1-5; D ambiguous. The CDR3 has 12 residues. In germline, CDR1 is KGHDR, CDR2 SFDVKD. Trimming stripped 0 bases from V and 9 bases from J, with 5 bases between. The CDR3 is CATSDLAGPQHF. The CDR3 coding sequence is TGTGCCACCAGTGATTTGGCTGGGCCCCAGCATTTT.

The chain couples TRBV11-3 to TRBJ2-1, with D possibly being TRBD2 (6 bases). The CDR3 has 14 residues. V lost 6 bases to trimming and J lost 3 bases, with 12 bases between them. Germline CDR1 SGHNT, CDR2 YENEEA. The CDR3 sequence is CASSETGVYNEQFF. The CDR3 bases are TGTGCCAGCAGTGAAACGGGAGTCTACAATGAGCAGTTCTTC.

On this clonotype: Just one base apart from a much larger clone, this may be a read error. The chain recombines TRBV24-1 with TRBJ1-2, with D unresolved. Germline CDR1 reads KGHDR; CDR2 reads SFDVKD. V was pared by 3 bases and J by 2 bases, with 6 bases between. CDR3 size: 13 residues. This CDR3 reads CATSDRNNYGYTF. The CDR3 DNA reads as TGTGCCACCAGTGATCGAAACAACTATGGCTACACCTTC.

This clonotype has ten or more counts. This rearrangement joins TRBV2 to TRBJ1-1; D perhaps matches TRBD1 (5 bases). Germline loops: CDR1 SNHLY, CDR2 FYNNEI. The CDR3 has 10 amino acids. V was clipped by 6 bases and J by 7 bases, with 6 bases between them. DNA for the CDR3: TGTGCCAGCAGGCAGGGTGAAGCTTTCTTT. It is translated as CASRQGEAFF. Variable domain in full (rest from reference TRBV2 and TRBJ1-1): EPEVTQTPSHQVTQMGQEVILRCVPISNHLYFYWYRQILGQKVEFLVSFYNNEISEKSEIFDDQFSVERPDGSNFTLKIRSTKLEDSAMYFCASRQGEAFFGQGTRLTVV.

This clonotype was recorded many times. V gene TRBV25-1 combines with J gene TRBJ2-7, with TRBD2 matching 9 bases. Trimming took 6 bases from V and 2 from J; bases not matched to a gene: 8. This CDR3 comprises 15 residues. The germline gives CDR1 MGHDK, CDR2 SYGVNS. The CDR3 coding sequence is TGTGCCAGCAGGGGGGGCCTAGCGGGGCCCTACGAGCAGTACTTC. This encodes CASRGGLAGPYEQYF.

This clonotype was observed at least ten times. This chain joins TRBV27 and TRBJ2-7; 7 positions match TRBD2. The CDR3 runs to 13 residues. Germline CDR1 reads MNHEY; CDR2 reads SMNVEV (reference sequence). V lost 5 bases and J lost 0; bases outside the gene matches: 1. CDR3 sequence: CASSRGSSYEQYF. CDR3 coding DNA: TGTGCCAGCAGTCGCGGGAGCTCCTACGAGCAGTACTTC.

This clonotype appeared many times. CDR3 residues: CAWSPGGSGYTF. DNA of the CDR3: TGTGCCTGGAGCCCAGGGGGTTCTGGCTACACCTTC. This chain uses TRBV30 with TRBJ1-2; 7 bases fit TRBD1. The CDR3 contains 12 residues. Germline-derived CDR1 and CDR2 are GTSNPN and SVGIG (reference sequence). Losses at the gene ends were 3 bases for V and 7 bases for J; bases not matched to a gene: 5.

The CDR3 DNA reads TGTGCCACCAGTGCCACGACAGGGTCCTATGGCTACACCTTC. Residues: CATSATTGSYGYTF. V usage is TRBV24-1 and J usage is TRBJ1-2; TRBD1 matches 7 bases. The CDR3 loop spans 14 amino acids. V lost 5 bases, J lost 4 bases, and 6 bases stayed unmatched. Per germline, CDR1 KGHDR and CDR2 SFDVKD.

At least ten counts were recorded for this clonotype. The chain uses TRBV7-6 and TRBJ2-5; no firm D call. Germline CDR1 SGHVS, CDR2 FNYEAQ. The CDR3 length is 14 residues. V lost 5 bases, J lost 4 bases, and 14 bases lay in between. This CDR3 is CASSASPGPETQYF. The CDR3 DNA reads TGTGCCAGCAGCGCCTCTCCGGGCCCAGAGACCCAGTACTTC.

The rearrangement uses TRBV10-3 and TRBJ2-7; D unresolved. Germline CDR1 reads ENHRY; CDR2 reads SYGVKD. This CDR3 comprises 14 residues. Deletions cut 0 bases from V and 4 bases from J, with 10 bases between. In DNA, the CDR3 is TGTGCCATCAGTGAGTCGGTTGGTACTTACGAGCAGTACTTC. As protein: CAISESVGTYEQYF.

Here the CDR3 reads CASSVELAGAGDTQYF. The CDR3 nucleotides read TGTGCCAGCAGCGTAGAACTAGCGGGAGCGGGTGATACGCAGTATTTT. This rearrangement joins TRBV9 to TRBJ2-3, with 11 bases identical to TRBD2. After removal of 0 bases from V and 6 bases from J, the junction contained 6 bases not matched to a gene. There are 16 residues in the CDR3. From germline, CDR1 is SGDLS and CDR2 YYNGEE.

A note on this clonotype: This may come from a read error, since a much larger clone is one base off. The rearrangement uses TRBV4-3 and TRBJ1-2, with D possibly matching TRBD1 (6 bases). The CDR3 extends over 15 amino acids. In germline, CDR1 is LGHNA, CDR2 YSLEER. The DNA for the CDR3 is TGCGCCAGCAGCCAAGAGGGGGGCGGGAACTATGGCTACATCTTC. This codes for CASSQEGGGNYGYIF.

This clonotype was detected only a few times. This chain uses TRBV19 with TRBJ2-7; TRBD1 matches at 10 bases. The V segment lost 5 bases and the J segment 5 bases; nucleotides outside the gene matches: 6. This CDR3 spans 14 amino acids. In germline, CDR1 is LNHDA, CDR2 SQIVND (reference sequence). DNA for the CDR3: TGTGCCAGTAGTGAGACAGGGGGCACAGACGAGCAGTACTTC. Encoded protein: CASSETGGTDEQYF.

This clonotype was observed a few times. Since a much larger clone is just one base distant, this may be a read error. In this CDR3 the conserved last residue, phenylalanine or tryptophan, is missing, so a read error is likely. The rearrangement uses TRBV15 and TRBJ2-1, with 9 bases matching TRBD2. CDR3 length: 15 amino acids. The germline CDR1 and CDR2 sequences are LNHNV and YYDKDF (reference sequence). Trimming at V came to 4 bases and at J to 9 bases, leaving 10 bases not matched to a gene. The CDR3, as DNA: TGTGCCACCAGCAACCAATTAGCGGGAGATGGTGAGCAGTTCCTC. Protein sequence: CATSNQLAGDGEQFL.